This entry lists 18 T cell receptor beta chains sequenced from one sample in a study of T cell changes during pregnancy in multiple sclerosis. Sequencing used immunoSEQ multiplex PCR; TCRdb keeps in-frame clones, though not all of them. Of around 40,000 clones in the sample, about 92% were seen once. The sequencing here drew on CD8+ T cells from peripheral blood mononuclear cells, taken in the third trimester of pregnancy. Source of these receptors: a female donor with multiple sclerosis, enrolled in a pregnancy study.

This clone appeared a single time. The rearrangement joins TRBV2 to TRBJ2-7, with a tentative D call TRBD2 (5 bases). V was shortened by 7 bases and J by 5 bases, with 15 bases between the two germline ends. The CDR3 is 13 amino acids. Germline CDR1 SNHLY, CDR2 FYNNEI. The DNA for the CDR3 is TGTGCCAGCATCGGACTGGGTAACCACGAGCAGTACTTC. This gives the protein CASIGLGNHEQYF.

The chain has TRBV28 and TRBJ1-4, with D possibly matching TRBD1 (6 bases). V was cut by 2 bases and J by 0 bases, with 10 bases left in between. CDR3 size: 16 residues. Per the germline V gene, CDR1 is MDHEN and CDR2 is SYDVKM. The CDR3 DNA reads TGTGCCAGCAGTTTACCGCGACAGGCAACTAATGAAAAACTGTTTTTT. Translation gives CASSLPRQATNEKLFF.

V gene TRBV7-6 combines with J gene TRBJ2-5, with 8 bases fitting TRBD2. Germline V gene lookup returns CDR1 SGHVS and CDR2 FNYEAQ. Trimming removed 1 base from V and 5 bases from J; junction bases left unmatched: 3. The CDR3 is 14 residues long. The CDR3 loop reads CASSLDSGMETQYF. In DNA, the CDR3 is TGTGCCAGCAGCTTAGATAGCGGGATGGAGACCCAGTACTTC.

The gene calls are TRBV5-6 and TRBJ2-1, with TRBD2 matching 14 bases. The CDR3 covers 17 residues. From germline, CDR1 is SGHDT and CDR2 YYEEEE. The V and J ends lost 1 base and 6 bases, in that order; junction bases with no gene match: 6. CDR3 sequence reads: CASSLTSGLAGVNEQFF. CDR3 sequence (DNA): TGTGCCAGCAGCTTGACCTCGGGACTAGCGGGAGTCAATGAGCAGTTCTTC.

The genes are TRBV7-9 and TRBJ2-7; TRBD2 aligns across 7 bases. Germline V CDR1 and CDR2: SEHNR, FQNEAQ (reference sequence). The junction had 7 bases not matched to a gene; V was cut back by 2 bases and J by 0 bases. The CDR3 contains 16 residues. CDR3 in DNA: TGTGCCAGCAGCTTATTATCGGGAGGAAACTCCTACGAGCAGTACTTC. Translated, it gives CASSLLSGGNSYEQYF.

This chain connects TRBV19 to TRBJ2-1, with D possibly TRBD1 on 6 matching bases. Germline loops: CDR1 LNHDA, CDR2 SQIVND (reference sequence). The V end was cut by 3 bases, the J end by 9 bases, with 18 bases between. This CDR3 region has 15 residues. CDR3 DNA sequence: TGTGCCAGTAGTATCGTGGGTGGAACAGGGAGTGAGCAGTTCTTC. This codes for CASSIVGGTGSEQFF. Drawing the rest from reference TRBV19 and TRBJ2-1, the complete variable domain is DGGITQSPKYLFRKEGQNVTLSCEQNLNHDAMYWYRQDPGQGLRLIYYSQIVNDFQKGDIAEGYSVSREKKESFPLTVTSAQKNPTAFYLCASSIVGGTGSEQFFGPGTRLTVL.

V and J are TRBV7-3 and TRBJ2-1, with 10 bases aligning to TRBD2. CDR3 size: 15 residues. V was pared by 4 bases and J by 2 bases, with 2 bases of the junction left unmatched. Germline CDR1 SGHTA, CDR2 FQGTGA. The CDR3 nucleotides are TGTGCCAGCAGCTCGACTAGCGGGCCCTACAATGAGCAGTTCTTC. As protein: CASSSTSGPYNEQFF.

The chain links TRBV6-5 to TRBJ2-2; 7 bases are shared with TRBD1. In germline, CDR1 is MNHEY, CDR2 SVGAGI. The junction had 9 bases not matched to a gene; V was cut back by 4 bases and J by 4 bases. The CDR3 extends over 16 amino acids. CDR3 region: CASSLHRGLGTGELFF. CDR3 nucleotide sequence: TGTGCCAGCAGTTTACACAGGGGTTTAGGCACCGGGGAGCTGTTTTTT.

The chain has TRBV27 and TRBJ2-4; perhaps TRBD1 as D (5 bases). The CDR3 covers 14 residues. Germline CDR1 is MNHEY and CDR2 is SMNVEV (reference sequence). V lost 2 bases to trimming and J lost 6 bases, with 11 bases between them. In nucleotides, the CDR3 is TGTGCCAGCAGTTTACAGGGAATTGGAAACATTCAGTACTTC. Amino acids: CASSLQGIGNIQYF.

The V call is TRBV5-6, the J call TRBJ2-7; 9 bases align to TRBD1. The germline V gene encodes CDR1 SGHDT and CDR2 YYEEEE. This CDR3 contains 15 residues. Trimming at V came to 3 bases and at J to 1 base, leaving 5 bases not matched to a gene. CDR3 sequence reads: CASSSAGTGSYEQYF. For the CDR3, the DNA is TGTGCCAGCAGCTCCGCCGGGACAGGGTCCTACGAGCAGTACTTC.

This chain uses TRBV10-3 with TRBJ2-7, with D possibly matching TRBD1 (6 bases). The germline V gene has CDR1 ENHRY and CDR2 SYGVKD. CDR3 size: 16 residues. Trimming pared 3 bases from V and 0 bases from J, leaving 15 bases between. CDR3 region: CAISEYRDTSSYEQYF. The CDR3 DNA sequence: TGTGCCATCAGTGAATACCGGGACACTAGCTCCTACGAGCAGTACTTC.

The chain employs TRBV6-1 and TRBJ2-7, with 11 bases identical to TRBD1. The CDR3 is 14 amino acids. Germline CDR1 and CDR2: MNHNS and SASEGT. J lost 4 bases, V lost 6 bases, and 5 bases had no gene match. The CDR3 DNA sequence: TGTGCCAGCAGGCAAGGACAGGGGGCTTACGAGCAGTACTTC. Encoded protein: CASRQGQGAYEQYF.

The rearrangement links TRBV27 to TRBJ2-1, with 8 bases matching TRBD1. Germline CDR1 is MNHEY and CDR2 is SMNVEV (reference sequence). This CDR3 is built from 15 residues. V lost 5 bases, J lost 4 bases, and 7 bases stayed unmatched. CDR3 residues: CASSPGTGPYNEQFF. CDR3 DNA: TGTGCCAGCAGTCCCGGGACAGGACCATACAATGAGCAGTTCTTC.

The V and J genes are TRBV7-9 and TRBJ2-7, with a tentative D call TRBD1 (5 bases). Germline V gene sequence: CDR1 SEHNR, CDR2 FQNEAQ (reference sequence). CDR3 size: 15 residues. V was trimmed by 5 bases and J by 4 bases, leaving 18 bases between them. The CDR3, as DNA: TGTGCCAGCAGCGAACGAGAGACAGTTTATTACGAGCAGTACTTC. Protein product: CASSERETVYYEQYF.

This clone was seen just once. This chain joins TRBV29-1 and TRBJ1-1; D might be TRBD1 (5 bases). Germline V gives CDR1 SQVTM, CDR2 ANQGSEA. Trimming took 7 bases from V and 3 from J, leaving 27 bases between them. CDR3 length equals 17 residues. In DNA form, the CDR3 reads TGCAGCGCCCTTAGGGTGAGGGGAGGGGTTGTGTACACTGAAGCTTTCTTT. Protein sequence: CSALRVRGGVVYTEAFF.

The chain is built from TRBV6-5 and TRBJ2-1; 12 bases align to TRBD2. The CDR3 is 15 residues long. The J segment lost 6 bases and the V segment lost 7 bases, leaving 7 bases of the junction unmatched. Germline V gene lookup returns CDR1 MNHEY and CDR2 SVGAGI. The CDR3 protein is CASTPLAGGPNEQFF. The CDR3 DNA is TGTGCCAGCACCCCACTAGCGGGAGGCCCCAATGAGCAGTTCTTC.

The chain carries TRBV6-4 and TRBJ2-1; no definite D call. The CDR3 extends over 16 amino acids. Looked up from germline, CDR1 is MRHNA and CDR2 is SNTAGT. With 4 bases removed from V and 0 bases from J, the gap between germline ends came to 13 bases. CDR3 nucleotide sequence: TGTGCCAGCAGTGCCCTCTCGTCGAGCTCCTACAATGAGCAGTTCTTC. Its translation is CASSALSSSSYNEQFF.

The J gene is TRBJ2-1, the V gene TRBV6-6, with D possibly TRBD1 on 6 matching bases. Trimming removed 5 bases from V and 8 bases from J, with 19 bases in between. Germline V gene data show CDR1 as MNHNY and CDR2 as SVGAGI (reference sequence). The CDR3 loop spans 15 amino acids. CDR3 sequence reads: CASSRDRPPSDEQFF. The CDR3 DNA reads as TGTGCCAGCAGTCGCGACAGGCCCCCCTCGGATGAGCAGTTCTTC.